The 14 T cell receptor beta chains presented below share a single source sample, sequenced in a study of blood T cell repertoires in COVID-19. The data were produced by immunoSEQ multiplex PCR, yet TCRdb's version contains in-frame clones alone and is incomplete. The data contain 190,000 or so clones, roughly 90% of them seen just once; the ten biggest clones take up approximately 2.2%. Sequencing used PBMCs or T cells enriched from blood (not recorded which). These receptors came from a woman between 25 and 40 years old who had recovered from COVID-19.

The rearrangement uses TRBV4-2 and TRBJ1-4; D is perhaps TRBD1 (5 bases). Germline V gene data show CDR1 as LGHNA and CDR2 as YNFKEQ. This CDR3 has 13 amino acids. Between the trimmed V and J ends, which lost 3 bases and 8 bases, there was a span of 10 bases. CDR3 region: CASSHGRGEKLFF. CDR3 in DNA: TGTGCCAGCAGCCACGGGCGGGGGGAAAAACTGTTTTTT.

The chain is built from TRBV5-1 and TRBJ1-2, with 11 bases aligning to TRBD1. Germline-derived CDR1 and CDR2 are SGHRS and YFSETQ. V shed 0 bases and J 4 bases; nucleotides not matched to a gene: 5. The CDR3 extends over 16 amino acids. The CDR3 DNA reads TGCGCCAGCAGCTTGGCGCCGGGACAGGGGGTCTATGGCTACACCTTC. Translation gives CASSLAPGQGVYGYTF.

The rearrangement uses TRBV19 and TRBJ1-1, with D perhaps matching TRBD1 (6 bases). The CDR3 length is 15 residues. Germline values: CDR1 LNHDA, CDR2 SQIVND (reference sequence). Trimming shortened V by 1 base and J by 1 base, and 10 bases separated the two germline ends. In DNA, the CDR3 is TGTGCCAGTAGTATAGGAACAGGGCCGAACACTGAAGCTTTCTTT. Amino acid sequence: CASSIGTGPNTEAFF.

The V call is TRBV5-1, the J call TRBJ2-1, with TRBD2 matching 10 bases. With V trimmed by 4 bases and J by 2 bases, 3 bases remained unmatched. The CDR3 length is 15 residues. Germline assignment: CDR1 SGHRS and CDR2 YFSETQ. DNA of the CDR3: TGCGCCAGCAGCACTAGCGGGACCGCCTACAATGAGCAGTTCTTC. Protein product: CASSTSGTAYNEQFF.

This clone was detected only a few times. V usage is TRBV30 and J usage is TRBJ1-1, with D possibly being TRBD1 (5 bases). Germline V gene data show CDR1 as GTSNPN and CDR2 as SVGIG (reference sequence). The CDR3 spans 11 residues. The V end lost 3 bases, the J end lost 5 bases, and 7 bases lay between the germline ends. The CDR3 loop reads CAWRDITEAFF. DNA for the CDR3: TGTGCCTGGAGGGACATAACTGAAGCTTTCTTT.

The chain employs TRBV11-3 and TRBJ1-2; D is unclear. CDR3 length: 15 residues. Deletions cut 1 base from V and 5 bases from J, with 14 bases between. Looked up from germline, CDR1 is SGHNT and CDR2 is YENEEA. The CDR3 DNA reads as TGTGCCAGCAGCTTAGTTCTGGGCAGACTATATGGCTACACCTTC. Its protein is CASSLVLGRLYGYTF.

The V call is TRBV29-1, the J call TRBJ2-7, with 13 bases lining up with TRBD2. Germline V gene sequence: CDR1 SQVTM, CDR2 ANQGSEA. V shed 6 bases, J shed 2 bases, and the junction held 10 bases outside the gene matches. The CDR3 has 16 amino acids. The DNA of the CDR3 is TGCAGCGTCTCTACTCGGACTAGCGGGAGAGCCTACGAGCAGTACTTC. Protein: CSVSTRTSGRAYEQYF.

This clone was seen a few times. V gene TRBV25-1 combines with J gene TRBJ1-3, with D perhaps matching TRBD1 (6 bases). The germline V and J ends were trimmed by 6 bases and 0 bases, with 9 bases remaining between them. CDR3 size: 14 residues. Per the germline V gene, CDR1 is MGHDK and CDR2 is SYGVNS. The CDR3 coding sequence is TGTGCCAGCAGCCAACAGGGCTCTGGAAACACCATATATTTT. The encoded protein is CASSQQGSGNTIYF.

V is TRBV3-1 (or the pseudogene TRBV3-2) and J is TRBJ2-1; 12 bases fit TRBD2. The germline CDR1 and CDR2 sequences are LGHDT and YNNKEL (reference sequence). The CDR3 runs 16 residues. With 3 bases clipped from V and 8 bases from J, the junction kept 8 bases outside the gene matches. CDR3 region: CASSHGSSGGAYEQFF. The CDR3 DNA is TGTGCCAGCAGCCATGGGTCTAGCGGGGGGGCTTATGAGCAGTTCTTC.

The chain is built from TRBV6-2 or TRBV6-3 and TRBJ2-1; 9 positions match TRBD1. The CDR3 consists of 15 residues. Looked up from germline, CDR1 is MNHEY and CDR2 is SVGEGT. V lost 0 bases and J lost 6; bases outside the gene matches: 3. The CDR3 DNA follows: TGTGCCAGCAGTTACTCAGGGACAGGGTTCAATGAGCAGTTCTTC. As protein: CASSYSGTGFNEQFF.

The chain has TRBV19 and TRBJ1-2; D perhaps matches TRBD1 (6 bases). Germline V CDR1 and CDR2: LNHDA, SQIVND (reference sequence). V was pared by 7 bases and J by 4 bases, with 10 bases between. The CDR3 has 12 residues. The CDR3 DNA is TGTGCCAGTACTACAGGGAGCTATGGCTACACCTTC. Its protein product is CASTTGSYGYTF.

The DNA for the CDR3 is TGTGCCAGCAGTTACTCGACGACTAGCGACGGCACGCAGTATTTT. It specifies CASSYSTTSDGTQYF. The V gene is TRBV6-2 or TRBV6-3, the J gene TRBJ2-3; TRBD2 aligns across 8 bases. The CDR3 contains 15 residues. CDR1 and CDR2 from the germline V gene are MNHEY and SVGEGT. V gave up 0 bases and J gave up 9 bases; unmatched junction bases: 8.

The chain couples TRBV5-4 to TRBJ1-1; D is uncertain. This CDR3 region has 15 residues. Germline-derived CDR1 and CDR2 are SGHNT and YYREEE (reference sequence). The V and J ends lost 3 bases and 0 bases respectively, with 12 bases between them. CDR3: CASSSSAAVNTEAFF. The CDR3 DNA is TGTGCCAGCAGCTCCTCCGCTGCAGTGAACACTGAAGCTTTCTTT.

CDR3 coding DNA: TGTGCCAGCAGCCCCCGGACAGGGGGCATAACAGATACGCAGTATTTT. Translated: CASSPRTGGITDTQYF. The chain recombines TRBV11-2 with TRBJ2-3; 11 bases align to TRBD1. V gave up 5 bases and J gave up 3 bases; unmatched junction bases: 7. The CDR3 spans 16 residues. Per the germline V gene, CDR1 is SGHAT and CDR2 is FQNNGV.